A selection of T cell receptor beta chains follows, all from one sample in a study of T cell responses to AZD1222 COVID-19 vaccine. Method: immunoSEQ multiplex PCR; TCRdb's copy keeps in-frame clones and lacks some. The table has just under 100,000 clones, 88% seen once; the top ten hold about 2.5%. This specimen was peripheral blood, taken on day 0 of AZD1222 vaccination. These receptor sequences come from an adult in good health. The CDR3 runs from the conserved cysteine through the conserved F or W.

cdr3_aa,v_call,j_call
CAWSRGSGNYGYTF,TRBV30,TRBJ1-2
CASRSGWTQYF,TRBV28,TRBJ2-3
CASSPTVATEAFF,TRBV5-1,TRBJ1-1
CASSSGQLMNTEAFF,TRBV5-4,TRBJ1-1
CASSEFLGQGRNEQYF,TRBV10-1,TRBJ2-7
CASSLASGNTIYF,TRBV27,TRBJ1-3
CASSADGLSGNEQFF,TRBV19,TRBJ2-1
CASSIREELFF,TRBV13,TRBJ1-4
CASRSVAGTGFEKLFF,TRBV5-1,TRBJ1-4
CASSAGSWRTQHF,TRBV28,TRBJ1-5
CASSRGDFSYEQYF,TRBV19,TRBJ2-7
CASSEFGFYGYTF,TRBV25-1,TRBJ1-2
CASSLKAWAQYF,TRBV12-3/TRBV12-4,TRBJ2-3
CASSPRGGGSTEAFF,TRBV7-9,TRBJ1-1
CASSLTGGVGYTF,TRBV27,TRBJ1-2
CASSRRGSGNTIYF,TRBV11-3,TRBJ1-3
CASSEGQVTDTQYF,TRBV6-4,TRBJ2-3
CASSFGLTNSPLHF,TRBV28,TRBJ1-6
CASRGRGNTEAFF,TRBV6-5,TRBJ1-1
CASSVGETVIEYSNQPQHF,TRBV7-8,TRBJ1-5
CASRRTGDNQPQHF,TRBV25-1,TRBJ1-5
CASSLAAEQYF,TRBV7-2,TRBJ2-7
CASSLEGQGPRSTQYF,TRBV7-9,TRBJ2-3
CASSVGPLGPTDTQYF,TRBV6-1,TRBJ2-3
CASSVAGPGVGYTF,TRBV9,TRBJ1-2
CASSLGRDKVFLGMNTEAFF,TRBV7-6,TRBJ1-1
CAWSHRETQYF,TRBV30,TRBJ2-5
CASSREGSDTEAFF,TRBV4-2,TRBJ1-1
CASSQLGNQPQHF,TRBV3-1/TRBV3-2,TRBJ1-5
CASSVVGNTGELFF,TRBV9,TRBJ2-2